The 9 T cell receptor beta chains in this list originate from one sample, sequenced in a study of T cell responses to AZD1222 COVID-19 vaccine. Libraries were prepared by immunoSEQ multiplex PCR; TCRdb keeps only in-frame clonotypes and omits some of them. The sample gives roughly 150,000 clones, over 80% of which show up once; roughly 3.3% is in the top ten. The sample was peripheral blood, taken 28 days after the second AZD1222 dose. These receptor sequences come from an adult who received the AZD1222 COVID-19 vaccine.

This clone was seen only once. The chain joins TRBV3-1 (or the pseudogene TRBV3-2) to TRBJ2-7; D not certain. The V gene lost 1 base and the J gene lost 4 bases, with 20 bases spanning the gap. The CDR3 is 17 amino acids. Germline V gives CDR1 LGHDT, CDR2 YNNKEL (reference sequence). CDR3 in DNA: TGTGCCAGCAGCCAAGTACCGCCCGTGACCCTTCCTTACGAGCAGTACTTC. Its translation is CASSQVPPVTLPYEQYF.

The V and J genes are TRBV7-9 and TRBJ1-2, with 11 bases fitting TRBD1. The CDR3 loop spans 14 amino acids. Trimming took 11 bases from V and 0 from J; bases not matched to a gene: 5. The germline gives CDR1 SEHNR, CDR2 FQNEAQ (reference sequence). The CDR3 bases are TGTGCCGGTGGGACAGGGGGTTCTAACTATGGCTACACCTTC. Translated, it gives CAGGTGGSNYGYTF. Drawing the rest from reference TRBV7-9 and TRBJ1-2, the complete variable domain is DTGVSQNPRHKITKRGQNVTFRCDPISEHNRLYWYRQTLGQGPEFLTYFQNEAQLEKSRLLSDRFSAERPKGSFSTLEIQRTEQGDSAMYLCAGGTGGSNYGYTFGSGTRLTVV.

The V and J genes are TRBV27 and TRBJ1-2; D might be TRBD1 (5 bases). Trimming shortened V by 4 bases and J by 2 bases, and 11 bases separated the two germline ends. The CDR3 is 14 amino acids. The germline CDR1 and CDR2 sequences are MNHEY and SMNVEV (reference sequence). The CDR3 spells CASSSGRTNYGYTF. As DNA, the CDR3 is TGTGCCAGCAGTTCGGGGCGGACAAACTATGGCTACACCTTC.

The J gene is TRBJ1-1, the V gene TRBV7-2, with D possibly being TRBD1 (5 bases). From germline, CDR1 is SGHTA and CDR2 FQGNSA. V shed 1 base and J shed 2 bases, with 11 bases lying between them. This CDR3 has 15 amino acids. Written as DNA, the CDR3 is TGTGCCAGCAGCTTAGTTTTTGGGGGAAACACTGAAGCTTTCTTT. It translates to CASSLVFGGNTEAFF.

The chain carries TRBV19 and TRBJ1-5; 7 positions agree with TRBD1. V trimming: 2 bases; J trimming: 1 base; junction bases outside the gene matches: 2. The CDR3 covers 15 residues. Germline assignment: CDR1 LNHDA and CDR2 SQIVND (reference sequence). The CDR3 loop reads CASSIKDRSNQPQHF. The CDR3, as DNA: TGTGCCAGTAGTATAAAGGACAGGAGCAATCAGCCCCAGCATTTT.

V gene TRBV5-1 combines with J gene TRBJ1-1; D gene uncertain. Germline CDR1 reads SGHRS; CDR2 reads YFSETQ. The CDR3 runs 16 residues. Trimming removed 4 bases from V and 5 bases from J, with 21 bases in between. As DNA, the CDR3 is TGCGCCAGCAGCGGACCGACCGGGTCTAGGAGTACTGAAGCTTTCTTT. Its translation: CASSGPTGSRSTEAFF.

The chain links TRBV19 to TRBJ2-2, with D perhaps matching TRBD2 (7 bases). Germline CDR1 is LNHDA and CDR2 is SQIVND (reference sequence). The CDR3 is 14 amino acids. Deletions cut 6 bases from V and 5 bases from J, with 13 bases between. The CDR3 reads CASSRGGETGELFF. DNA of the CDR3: TGTGCCAGTAGCCGAGGGGGGGAAACCGGGGAGCTGTTTTTT.

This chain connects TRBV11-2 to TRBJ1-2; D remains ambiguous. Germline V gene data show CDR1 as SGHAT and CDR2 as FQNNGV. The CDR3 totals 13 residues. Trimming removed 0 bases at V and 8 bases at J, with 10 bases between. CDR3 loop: CASSLDFVGGYTF. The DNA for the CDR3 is TGTGCCAGCAGCTTAGATTTCGTGGGAGGCTACACCTTC.

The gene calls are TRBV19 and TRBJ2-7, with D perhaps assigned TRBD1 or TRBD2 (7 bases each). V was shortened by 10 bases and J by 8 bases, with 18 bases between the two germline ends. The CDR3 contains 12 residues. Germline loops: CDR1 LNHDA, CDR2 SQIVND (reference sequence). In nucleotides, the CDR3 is TGTGCCACCCAGGGGGAGGGCCGGAAGCAGTACTTC. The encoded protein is CATQGEGRKQYF.